The clone carrying this TCR beta chain turned up a few times. The antigen is unknown. This entry comes from a study of cytomegalovirus exposure and HLA in healthy donors. Study-level background: From some 190 million T cells, an earlier analysis saw approximately 110 million unique TCR beta sequences. Study-wide findings and caveats: From TCR beta sequences, most subjects' HLA-A and HLA-B alleles were reportedly predicted accurately. It was in a later analysis that TCR association rates were seen to vary by HLA locus, highest for DRB1 and lowest for HLA-C. The study labeled 150 to 200 TCR beta chains cytomegalovirus-associated.

Germline CDR1 is SGHRS and CDR2 is YFSETQ. CDR3 length equals 16 residues. The junction had 9 bases not matched to a gene; V was cut back by 4 bases and J by 3 bases. 13 Jbeta primers and 60 Vbeta primers were used for the PCR. Libraries were prepared by immunoSEQ multiplex PCR; TCRdb keeps only in-frame clonotypes and omits some of them. The sample includes some 220,000 clones, 77% of them seen just once. Sequenced: PBMCs. This chain connects TRBV5-1 to TRBJ1-1, with 10 nucleotides matching TRBD1. The sequence was collected from a woman in her sixties or seventies in good health and CMV-seropositive. The CDR3 here is CASSVFDRGLDTEAFF. The CDR3, as DNA: TGCGCCAGCAGCGTGTTCGACAGGGGGCTCGACACTGAAGCTTTCTTT.